This TCR beta chain emerged from a study of T-cell reconstitution after alpha-beta-depleted transplantation in children. This clonotype was counted ten times or more. Its antigen remains unknown. Findings and limits, study-wide: Several hundred expanded graft clones reportedly gave rise to the alpha-beta T cells present about two months after transplant. Surviving recipient cells, namely T cells and thymic progenitors, were the source of high day-60 TCRbeta diversity in some patients. After one year, T-cell counts and TCRbeta diversity mostly came from new T cells.

This CDR3 spans 18 amino acids. The V gene end was trimmed by 2 bases and the J gene end by 2 bases; junction bases not matched to a gene: 12. CDR1 and CDR2 from the germline V gene are SGHRS and YFSETQ. The TCRbeta library incorporated unique molecular identifiers. TCRdb redid the calling of the PCR reads with MiXCR, one entry per CDR3 protein. Here the sample spans hundreds of thousands of distinct CDR3 sequences, under 15% being singletons. The V and J genes are TRBV5-1 and TRBJ2-7; 11 bases are a match to TRBD2. This sequence originates from a girl aged 2 to 10 with congenital amegakaryocytic thrombocytopenia, due to receive a stem cell transplant. The sequencing here drew on PBMCs, taken before TCRalphabeta/CD19-depleted stem cell transplant. The CDR3 nucleotides read TGCGCCAGCAGCTTCCGACTAGCGGGAACGATACCAACCTACGAGCAGTACTTC. Amino acid sequence: CASSFRLAGTIPTYEQYF.